This T cell receptor (beta chain) emerged from a study of blood T cell repertoires in COVID-19. The CDR3 totals 15 residues. Trimming took off 5 bases at V and 6 bases at J, with 14 bases between the two ends. CDR1 is SGHTA and CDR2 is FQGNSA in the germline V gene. In the original analysis: Amplification with reference gene primers provided the estimates of nucleated cell counts. Sequencing used immunoSEQ multiplex PCR; TCRdb keeps in-frame clones, though not all of them. That table supplies the V and J calls and clone size; D and trimming were determined from the DNA. Here the sample spans roughly 380,000 clones, 85% being singletons.

The chain has TRBV7-2 and TRBJ1-6; D is ambiguous. Sequencing input: peripheral blood. This TCR derives from a young woman with acute or convalescent COVID-19. The CDR3 bases are TGTGCCAGCAGCCACGGACTCGCTGTTAATTCACCCCTCCACTTT. The encoded protein is CASSHGLAVNSPLHF.